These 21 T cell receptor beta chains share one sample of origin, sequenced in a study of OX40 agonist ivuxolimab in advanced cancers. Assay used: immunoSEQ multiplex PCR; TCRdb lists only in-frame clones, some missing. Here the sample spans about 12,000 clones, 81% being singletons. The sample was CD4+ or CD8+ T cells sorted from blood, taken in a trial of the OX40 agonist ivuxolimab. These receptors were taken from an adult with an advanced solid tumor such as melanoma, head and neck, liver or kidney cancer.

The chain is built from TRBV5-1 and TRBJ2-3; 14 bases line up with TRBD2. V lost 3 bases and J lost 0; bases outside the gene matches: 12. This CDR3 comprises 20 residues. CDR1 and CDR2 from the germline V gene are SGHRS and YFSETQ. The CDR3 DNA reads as TGCGCCAGCAGCTGGTCGGGACTAGCGGGAGTGAAACCTAGCACAGATACGCAGTATTTT. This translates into CASSWSGLAGVKPSTDTQYF.

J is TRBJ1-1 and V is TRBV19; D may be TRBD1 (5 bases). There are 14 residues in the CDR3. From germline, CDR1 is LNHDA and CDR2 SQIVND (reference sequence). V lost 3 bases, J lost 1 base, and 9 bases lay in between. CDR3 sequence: CASSIQGGNTEAFF. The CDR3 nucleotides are TGTGCCAGTAGTATTCAGGGAGGGAACACTGAAGCTTTCTTT. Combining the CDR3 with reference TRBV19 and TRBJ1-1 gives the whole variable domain DGGITQSPKYLFRKEGQNVTLSCEQNLNHDAMYWYRQDPGQGLRLIYYSQIVNDFQKGDIAEGYSVSREKKESFPLTVTSAQKNPTAFYLCASSIQGGNTEAFFGQGTRLTVV.

The chain's CDR3 is CASSQGTGHTGELFF. The DNA for the CDR3 is TGTGCCAGCAGCCAAGGGACAGGGCACACCGGGGAGCTGTTTTTT. The chain joins TRBV14 to TRBJ2-2; 8 bases agree with TRBD1. The J segment lost 3 bases and the V segment lost 1 base, leaving 1 base of the junction unmatched. Germline V gene sequence: CDR1 SGHDN, CDR2 FVKESK. The CDR3 is made up of 15 amino acids.

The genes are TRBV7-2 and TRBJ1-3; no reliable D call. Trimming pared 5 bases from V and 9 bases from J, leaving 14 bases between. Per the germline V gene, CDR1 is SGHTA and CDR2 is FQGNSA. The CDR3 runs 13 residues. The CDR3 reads CASSETPGTTIYF. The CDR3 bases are TGTGCCAGCAGCGAAACACCCGGCACCACCATATATTTT. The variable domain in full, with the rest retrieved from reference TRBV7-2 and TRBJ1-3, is GAGVSQSPSNKVTEKGKDVELRCDPISGHTALYWYRQSLGQGLEFLIYFQGNSAPDKSGLPSDRFSAERTGGSVSTLTIQRTQQEDSAVYLCASSETPGTTIYFGEGSWLTVV.

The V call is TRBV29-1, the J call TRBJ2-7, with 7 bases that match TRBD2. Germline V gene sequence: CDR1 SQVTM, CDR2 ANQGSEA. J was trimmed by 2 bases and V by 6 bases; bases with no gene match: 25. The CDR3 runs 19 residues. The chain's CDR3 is CSVSGMASGPISDPYEQYF. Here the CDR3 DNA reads TGCAGCGTGTCGGGTATGGCTAGCGGACCGATATCAGACCCCTACGAGCAGTACTTC.

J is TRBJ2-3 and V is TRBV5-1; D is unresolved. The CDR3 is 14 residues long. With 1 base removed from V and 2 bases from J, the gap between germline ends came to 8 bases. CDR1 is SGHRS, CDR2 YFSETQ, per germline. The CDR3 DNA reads TGCGCCAGCAGCTTGTACGGCGACACAGATACGCAGTATTTT. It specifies CASSLYGDTDTQYF.

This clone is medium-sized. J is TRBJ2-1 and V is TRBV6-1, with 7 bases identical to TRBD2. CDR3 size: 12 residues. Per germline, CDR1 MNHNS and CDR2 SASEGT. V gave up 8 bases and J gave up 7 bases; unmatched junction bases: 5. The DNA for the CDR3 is TGTGCCAGCGGAGCGGGAATGAATGAGCAGTTCTTC. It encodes CASGAGMNEQFF.

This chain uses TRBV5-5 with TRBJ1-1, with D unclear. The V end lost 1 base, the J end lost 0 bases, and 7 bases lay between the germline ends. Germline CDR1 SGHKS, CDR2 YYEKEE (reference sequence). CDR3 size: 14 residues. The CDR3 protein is CASSLQRMNTEAFF. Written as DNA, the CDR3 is TGTGCCAGCAGCTTGCAACGGATGAACACTGAAGCTTTCTTT.

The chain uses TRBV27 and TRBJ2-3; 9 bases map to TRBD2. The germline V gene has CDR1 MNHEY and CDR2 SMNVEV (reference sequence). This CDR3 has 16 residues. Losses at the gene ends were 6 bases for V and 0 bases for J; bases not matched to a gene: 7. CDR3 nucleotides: TGTGCCAGCAGATACCTAGCGGGGCAAAGCACAGATACGCAGTATTTT. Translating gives CASRYLAGQSTDTQYF.

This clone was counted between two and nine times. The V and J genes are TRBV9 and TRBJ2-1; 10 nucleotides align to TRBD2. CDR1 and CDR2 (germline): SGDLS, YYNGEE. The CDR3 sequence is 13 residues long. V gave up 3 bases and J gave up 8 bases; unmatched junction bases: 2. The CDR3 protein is CASSGAGGDEQFF. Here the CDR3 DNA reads TGTGCCAGCAGCGGAGCGGGAGGGGATGAGCAGTTCTTC.

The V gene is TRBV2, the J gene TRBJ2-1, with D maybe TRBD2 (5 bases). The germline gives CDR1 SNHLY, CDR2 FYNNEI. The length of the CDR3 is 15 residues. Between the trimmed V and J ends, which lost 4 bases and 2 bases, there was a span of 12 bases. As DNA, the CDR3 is TGTGCCAGCAGTGTGGAGGAGGCCCCCTACAATGAGCAGTTCTTC. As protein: CASSVEEAPYNEQFF.

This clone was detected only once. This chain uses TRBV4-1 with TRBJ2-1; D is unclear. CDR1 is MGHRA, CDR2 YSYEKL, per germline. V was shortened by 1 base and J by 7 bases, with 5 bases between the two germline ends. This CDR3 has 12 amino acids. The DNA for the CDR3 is TGCGCCAGCAGCCAAGCAGGTAATGAGCAGTTCTTC. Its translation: CASSQAGNEQFF.

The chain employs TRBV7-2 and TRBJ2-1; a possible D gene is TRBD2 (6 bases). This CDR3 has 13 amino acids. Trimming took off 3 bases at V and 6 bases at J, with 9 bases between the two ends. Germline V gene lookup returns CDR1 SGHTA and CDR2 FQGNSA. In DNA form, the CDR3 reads TGTGCCAGCAGCTTGTATAGCGGCAATGAGCAGTTCTTC. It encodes CASSLYSGNEQFF.

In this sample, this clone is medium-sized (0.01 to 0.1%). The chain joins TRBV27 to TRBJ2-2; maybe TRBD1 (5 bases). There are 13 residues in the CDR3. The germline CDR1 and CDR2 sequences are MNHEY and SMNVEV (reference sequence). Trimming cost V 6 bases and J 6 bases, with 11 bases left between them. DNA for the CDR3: TGTGCCAGCAGCCTTGGGGCAGCCGGGGAGCTGTTTTTT. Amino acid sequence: CASSLGAAGELFF.

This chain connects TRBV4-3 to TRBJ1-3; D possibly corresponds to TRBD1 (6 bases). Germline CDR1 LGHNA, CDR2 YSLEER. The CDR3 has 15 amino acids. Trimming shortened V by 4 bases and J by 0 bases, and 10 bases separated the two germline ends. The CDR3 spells CASSLNRDSGNTIYF. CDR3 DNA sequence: TGCGCCAGCAGCCTAAACAGGGACTCTGGAAACACCATATATTTT.

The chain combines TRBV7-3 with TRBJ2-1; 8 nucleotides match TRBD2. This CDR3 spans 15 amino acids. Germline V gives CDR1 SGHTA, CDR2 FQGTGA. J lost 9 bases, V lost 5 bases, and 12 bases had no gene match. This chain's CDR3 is CASSARTSTDSEQFF. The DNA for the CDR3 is TGTGCCAGCAGCGCCCGGACTAGCACGGACAGTGAGCAGTTCTTC.

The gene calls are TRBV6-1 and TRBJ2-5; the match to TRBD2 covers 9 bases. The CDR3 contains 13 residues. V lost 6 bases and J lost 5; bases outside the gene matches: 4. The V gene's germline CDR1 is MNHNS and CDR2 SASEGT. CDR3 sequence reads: CASRIAGEETQYF. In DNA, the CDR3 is TGTGCCAGCAGGATAGCGGGAGAGGAGACCCAGTACTTC.

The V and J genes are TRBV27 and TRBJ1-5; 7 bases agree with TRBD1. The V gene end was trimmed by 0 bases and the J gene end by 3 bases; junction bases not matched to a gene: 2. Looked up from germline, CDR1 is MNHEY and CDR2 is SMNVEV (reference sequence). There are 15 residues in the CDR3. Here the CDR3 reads CASSLSQGPNQPQHF. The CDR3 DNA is TGTGCCAGCAGTTTATCACAGGGGCCCAATCAGCCCCAGCATTTT.

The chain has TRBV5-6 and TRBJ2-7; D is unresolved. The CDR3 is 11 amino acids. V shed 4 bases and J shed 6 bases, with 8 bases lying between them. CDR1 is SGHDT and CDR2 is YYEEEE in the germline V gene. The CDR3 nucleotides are TGTGCCAGCAGCGATCGGGTCGAGCAGTACTTC. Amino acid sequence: CASSDRVEQYF.

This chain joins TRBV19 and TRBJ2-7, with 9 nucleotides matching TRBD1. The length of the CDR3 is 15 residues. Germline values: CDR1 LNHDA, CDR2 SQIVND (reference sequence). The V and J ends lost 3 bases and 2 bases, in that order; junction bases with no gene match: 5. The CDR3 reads CASSMGQGGTYEQYF. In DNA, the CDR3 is TGTGCCAGTAGTATGGGACAGGGAGGCACCTACGAGCAGTACTTC.

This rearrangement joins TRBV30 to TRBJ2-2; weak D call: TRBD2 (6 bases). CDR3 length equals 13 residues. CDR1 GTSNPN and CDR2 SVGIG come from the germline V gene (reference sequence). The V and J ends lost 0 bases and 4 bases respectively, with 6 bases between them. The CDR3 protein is CAWSVGGTGELFF. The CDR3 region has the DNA TGTGCCTGGAGTGTGGGGGGCACCGGGGAGCTGTTTTTT.